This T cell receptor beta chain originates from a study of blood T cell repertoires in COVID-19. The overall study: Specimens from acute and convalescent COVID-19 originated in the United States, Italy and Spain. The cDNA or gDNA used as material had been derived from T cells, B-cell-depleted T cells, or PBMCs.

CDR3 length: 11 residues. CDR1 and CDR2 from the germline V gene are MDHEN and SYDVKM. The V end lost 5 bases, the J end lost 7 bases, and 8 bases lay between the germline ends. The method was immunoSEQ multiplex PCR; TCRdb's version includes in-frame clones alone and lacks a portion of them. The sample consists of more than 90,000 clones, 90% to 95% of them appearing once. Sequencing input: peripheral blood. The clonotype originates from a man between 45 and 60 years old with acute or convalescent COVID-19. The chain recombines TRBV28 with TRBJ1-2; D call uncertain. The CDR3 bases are TGTGCCAGCAGTCGGCAGGTTGGCTACACCTTC. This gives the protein CASSRQVGYTF.